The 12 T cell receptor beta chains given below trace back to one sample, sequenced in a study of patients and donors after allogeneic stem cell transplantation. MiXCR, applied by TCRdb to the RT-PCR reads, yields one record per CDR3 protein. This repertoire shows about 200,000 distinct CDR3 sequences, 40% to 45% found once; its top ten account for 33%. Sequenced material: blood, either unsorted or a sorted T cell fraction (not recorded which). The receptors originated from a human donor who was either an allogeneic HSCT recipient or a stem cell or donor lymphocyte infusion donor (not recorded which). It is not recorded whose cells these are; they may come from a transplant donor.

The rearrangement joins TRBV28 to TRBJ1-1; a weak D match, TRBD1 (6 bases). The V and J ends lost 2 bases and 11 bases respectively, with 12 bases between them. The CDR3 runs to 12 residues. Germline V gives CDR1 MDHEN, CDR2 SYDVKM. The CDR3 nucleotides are TGTGCCAGCAGTTTAAGGGGGGGCGAGGCTTTCTTT. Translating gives CASSLRGGEAFF.

The CDR3 sequence is CASSRSGINTDTQYF. CDR3 coding DNA: TGTGCCAGCAGTCGTAGCGGAATCAACACAGATACGCAGTATTTT. The chain employs TRBV2 and TRBJ2-3; a weak D match, TRBD2 (6 bases). The CDR3 has 15 amino acids. Trimming shortened V by 5 bases and J by 2 bases, and 14 bases separated the two germline ends. The germline V gene has CDR1 SNHLY and CDR2 FYNNEI.

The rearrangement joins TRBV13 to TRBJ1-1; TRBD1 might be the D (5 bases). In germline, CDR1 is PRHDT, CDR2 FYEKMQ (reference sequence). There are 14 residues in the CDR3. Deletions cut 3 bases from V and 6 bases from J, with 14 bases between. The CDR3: CASSLAGKRAEAFF. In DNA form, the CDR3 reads TGTGCCAGCAGCTTGGCAGGGAAGAGAGCTGAAGCTTTCTTT.

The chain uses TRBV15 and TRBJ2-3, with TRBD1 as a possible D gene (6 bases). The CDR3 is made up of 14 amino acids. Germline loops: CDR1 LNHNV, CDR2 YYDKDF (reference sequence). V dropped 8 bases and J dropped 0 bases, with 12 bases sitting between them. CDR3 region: CATSTGLSTDTQYF. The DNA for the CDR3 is TGTGCCACCTCAACAGGGCTCAGCACAGATACGCAGTATTTT.

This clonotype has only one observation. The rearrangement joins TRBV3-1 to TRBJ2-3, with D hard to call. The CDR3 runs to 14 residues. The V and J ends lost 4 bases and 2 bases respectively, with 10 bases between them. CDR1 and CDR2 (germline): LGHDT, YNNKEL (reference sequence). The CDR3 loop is CASSPLGPTDTQYF. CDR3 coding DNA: TGTGCCAGCAGCCCCTTAGGGCCCACAGATACGCAGTATTTT.

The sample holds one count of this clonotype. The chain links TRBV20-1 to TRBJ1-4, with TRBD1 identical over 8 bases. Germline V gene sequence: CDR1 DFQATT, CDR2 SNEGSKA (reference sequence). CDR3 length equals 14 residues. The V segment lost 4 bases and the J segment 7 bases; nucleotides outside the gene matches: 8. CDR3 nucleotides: TGCAGTGCTACCCCCCGGGACAGGAGTGAAAAACTGTTTTTT. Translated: CSATPRDRSEKLFF.

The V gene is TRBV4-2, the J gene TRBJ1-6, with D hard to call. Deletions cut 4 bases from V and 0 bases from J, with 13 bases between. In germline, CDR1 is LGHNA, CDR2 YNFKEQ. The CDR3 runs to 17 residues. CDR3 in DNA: TGTGCCAGCAGCCCCCCGGAGGCGAGCTCCTATAATTCACCCCTCCACTTT. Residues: CASSPPEASSYNSPLHF.

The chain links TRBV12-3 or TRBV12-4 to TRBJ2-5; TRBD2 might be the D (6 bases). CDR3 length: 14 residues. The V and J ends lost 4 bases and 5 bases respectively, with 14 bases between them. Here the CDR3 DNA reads TGTGCCAGCAGTTCCGTAGGGGAGGAGGAGACCCAGTACTTC. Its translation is CASSSVGEEETQYF.

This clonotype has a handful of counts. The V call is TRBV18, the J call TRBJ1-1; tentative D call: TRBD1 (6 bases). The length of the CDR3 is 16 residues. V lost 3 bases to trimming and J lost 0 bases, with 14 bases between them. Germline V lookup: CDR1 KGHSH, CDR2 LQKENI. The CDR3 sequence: CASSPKRGGLNTEAFF. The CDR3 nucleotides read TGTGCCAGCTCACCGAAAAGGGGGGGATTGAACACTGAAGCTTTCTTT.

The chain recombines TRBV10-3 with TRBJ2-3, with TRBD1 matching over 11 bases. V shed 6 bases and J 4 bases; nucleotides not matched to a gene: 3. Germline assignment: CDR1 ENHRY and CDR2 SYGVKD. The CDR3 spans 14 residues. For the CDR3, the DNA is TGTGCCATCAGCCCGGGACAGGGGGCAGATACGCAGTATTTT. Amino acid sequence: CAISPGQGADTQYF.

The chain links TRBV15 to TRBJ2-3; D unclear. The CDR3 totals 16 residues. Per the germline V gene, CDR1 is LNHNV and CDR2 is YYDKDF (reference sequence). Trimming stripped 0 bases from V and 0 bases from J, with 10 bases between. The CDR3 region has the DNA TGTGCCACCAGCAGAGATTCTACCCCTAGCACAGATACGCAGTATTTT. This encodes CATSRDSTPSTDTQYF.

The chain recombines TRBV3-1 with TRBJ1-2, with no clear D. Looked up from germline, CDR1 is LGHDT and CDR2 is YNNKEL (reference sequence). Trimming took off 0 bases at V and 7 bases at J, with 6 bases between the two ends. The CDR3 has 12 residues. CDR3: CASSQDPGGYTF. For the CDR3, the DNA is TGTGCCAGCAGCCAAGATCCCGGTGGCTACACCTTC.